This TCR beta chain was observed in a study of blood T cells in healthy people across ages. The V gene lost 4 bases and the J gene lost 5 bases, with 8 bases spanning the gap. The CDR3 length is 13 residues. The germline V gene encodes CDR1 KGHDR and CDR2 SFDVKD. Study findings and constraints: PBMC samples, being unsorted, prevented any conclusive comparison of naive and antigen-experienced cells. Shifts in expanded clonotypes may have been confounded by donor CMV status, which was unknown.

Together with a sample-barcoded 5' primer, a J-beta primer mix was included in a second PCR lasting about 6 to 11 cycles. TCRdb independently ran MiXCR on the 5' RACE reads; one entry per CDR3 protein. The sample has roughly 1 million distinct CDR3 sequences; roughly a quarter are singletons. This clonotype was seen a few times. What it binds is not known. These same data were also listed under a study on T cells of mothers and their children. That work states: The people who donated were a few healthy Caucasian mothers and their six children.

This sequence joins TRBV24-1 and TRBJ1-5, with no clear D. This TCR came from a girl aged 2 to 10 in good health. Input material: blood. The CDR3 region has the DNA TGTGCCACCAGTGACGGGGTTTATCAGCCCCAGCATTTT. Protein product: CATSDGVYQPQHF.